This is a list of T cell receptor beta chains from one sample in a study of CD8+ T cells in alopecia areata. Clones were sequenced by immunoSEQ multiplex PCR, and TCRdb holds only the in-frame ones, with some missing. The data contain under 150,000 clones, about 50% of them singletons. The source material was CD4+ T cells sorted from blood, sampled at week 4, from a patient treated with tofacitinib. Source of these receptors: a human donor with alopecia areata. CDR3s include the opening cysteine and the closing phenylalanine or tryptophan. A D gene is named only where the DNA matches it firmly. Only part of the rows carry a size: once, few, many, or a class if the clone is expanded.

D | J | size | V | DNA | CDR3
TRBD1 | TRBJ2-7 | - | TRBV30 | TGTGCCTGGAGCAGGGGGCTTCTGTACGAGCAGTACTTC | CAWSRGLLYEQYF
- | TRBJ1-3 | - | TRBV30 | TGTGCCTGGCAAGGACAGCCTGGAAACACCATATATTTT | CAWQGQPGNTIYF
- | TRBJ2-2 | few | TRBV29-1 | TGCAGCACGACAAAAGGGACGGACACCGGGGAGCTGTTTTTT | CSTTKGTDTGELFF
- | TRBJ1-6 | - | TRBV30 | TGTGCCTGGACCCCACGGGTGGGGGTCTCACCCCTCCACTTT | CAWTPRVGVSPLHF
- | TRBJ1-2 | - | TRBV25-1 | TGTGCCAGCAGTGAATCGGGGGGGGCCTATGGCTACACCTTC | CASSESGGAYGYTF
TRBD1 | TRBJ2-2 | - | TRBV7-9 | TGTGCCAGCAGCTTATTGGGACAGGGTAACACCGGGGAGCTGTTTTTT | CASSLLGQGNTGELFF
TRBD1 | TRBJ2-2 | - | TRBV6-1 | TGTGCCACACTAAGACAGGGCGACACCGGGGAGCTGTTTTTT | CATLRQGDTGELFF
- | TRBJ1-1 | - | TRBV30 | TGTGCCTGGAACCCAGTGAACACTGAAGCTTTCTTT | CAWNPVNTEAFF
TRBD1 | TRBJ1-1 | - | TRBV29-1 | TGCAGCGTTGCCATGAGACAGGGGGCCGGTGAAGCTTTCTTT | CSVAMRQGAGEAFF
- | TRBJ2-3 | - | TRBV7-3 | TGTGCCAGCTCGGGCGGGTCCTCCAGGGATACGCAGTATTTT | CASSGGSSRDTQYF
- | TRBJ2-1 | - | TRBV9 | TGTGCCAGCAGCGTATTAAATGAGCAGTTCTTC | CASSVLNEQFF